This T cell receptor beta chain was observed in a study of blood T cells in healthy people across ages. From germline, CDR1 is SEHNR and CDR2 FQNEAQ (reference sequence). The CDR3 sequence is 13 residues long. V was trimmed by 5 bases and J by 13 bases, leaving 18 bases between them. For the second PCR, which ran for roughly 7 to 11 cycles, a sample-barcoded 5' primer and a J-beta primer mix were used. With 12 random nucleotides, a template-switch adaptor tagged each individual cDNA molecule. TCRdb reprocessed the 5' RACE reads with MiXCR, giving one entry per CDR3 protein. The data contain roughly 1.7 million distinct CDR3 sequences, 30% to 40% of them singletons. This clonotype turned up a few times. The antigen is unknown. Notes on the study in general: Diversity was higher, and naive CD4+ cells more numerous, in long-lived donors than in aged donors.

The sample taken for sequencing was blood. This clonotype was obtained from a woman in her thirties in good health. J is TRBJ2-1 and V is TRBV7-9; D ambiguous. This chain's CDR3 is CASSVSMGLQQFF. CDR3 nucleotide sequence: TGTGCCAGCAGCGTATCCATGGGATTACAACAGTTCTTC.